This TCR beta chain emerged from a study of T cells in women clearing cervical HPV infection. Overall study: HLA type could not be excluded as a confounder. Whole-study results and caveats: CIN3+ cases had significantly higher TCR richness than controls; evenness did not differ.

CDR3 size: 17 residues. Germline trimming cut 4 bases from V and 2 bases from J; bases unmatched to any gene: 9. Germline V gives CDR1 SGHRS, CDR2 YFSETQ. Concerning this clone itself: Its cognate antigen is unknown. The read gets to within 3 residues of the CDR3 end, and the germline J gene fills in the rest.

Average input was approximately 1,100 ng genomic DNA for immunoSEQ TCR beta CDR3 amplification. Profiled with immunoSEQ multiplex PCR; TCRdb holds only in-frame clones, not every one. The data include tens of thousands of clones; the top ten clones carry about 5.3%. The clonotype comes from a woman aged 18 to 75 with a cervical HPV16 infection that either progressed to CIN3+ or cleared (not recorded which). The sequenced sample consisted of blood buffy coat. The chain has TRBV5-1 and TRBJ2-6, with TRBD1 identical over 7 bases. CDR3 bases read: TGCGCCAGCAGCCCAACAGGGGTAGGGCCTGGGGCCAACGTC. This gives the protein CASSPTGVGPGANV. In full, the CDR3 is CASSPTGVGPGANVLTF.